Here is one T cell receptor (beta chain) with its context. The target of this receptor is not known. No base quality values were provided; no much bigger clone lies one nucleotide off. The data belong to a study of shared clonotypes between healthy human individuals (dated by TCRdb to 2020 to 2022). The study in broad terms: A couple of women and three men aged 18 to 49 years were included in the cohort. Per donor, three plates each were used for CD4 naive and CD4 memory, two for CD8 naive, and one for CD8 memory. To estimate repertoire size and how much clonotype sharing occurs between individuals, the study deeply sequenced the blood TCR repertoires of 5 or 6 healthy adults. To increase sequencing depth and limit assay-specific biases, TCR repertoire library preparation and sequencing were carried out by different laboratories using diverse techniques. Per donor, leukapheresis produced somewhere between about 0.9 and 10 billion PBMCs.

Reading from cysteine to phenylalanine, the CDR3 counts 17 amino acids. Only the CDR3 region is kept as DNA, spanning 51 bases read in frame from base 1. V is clipped by 2 bases and J by 2 bases, and the sequence between their germline boundaries is 18 bases long. CDR1 KGHSH and CDR2 LQKENI are derived from the germline V gene. The full study reports these points: Based on pairwise subsampling, the degree of clonotype sharing among donors was expected to be affected by sequencing depth. Only blood was sampled, and tissue TCR repertoires likely differ from those in blood. Rarefaction of sorted-subset datasets indicated incomplete sequencing despite the large sequencing depth. Naive subsets generally had larger estimated clonotype richness than memory subsets did. Because the study included a small number of donors, the genetic and exposure-history diversity represented was limited. Higher generation probabilities were observed for clonotypes shared by all four sorted-subset donors than for non-shared clonotypes. About 5% of naive CD4, around 3.5% of naive CD8, about 2.5% of memory CD4, and 0.35% to 0.5% of memory CD8 clonotypes were shared across several donors.

Using the deep immunoSEQ assay, TCR CDR3 regions were amplified from genomic DNA by multiplex PCR. Genomic DNA extracted from each cell subset was distributed evenly over all wells of several immunoSEQ 96-well plates, and each plate served as one replicate. For sorted subsets, each replicate PCR was loaded with 200 ng genomic DNA, equivalent to 32,000 or so T cell genomes. The purified libraries were quantified using a Qubit 3.0 fluorometer, sized with a Bioanalyzer 2100, and then quantified again using the KAPA Library Quantification kit. Every immunoSEQ 96-well plate was sequenced on a dedicated single-read 150-cycle Illumina NextSeq 550 flow cell. Per the original workflow: Because the immunoSEQ output held only junctional sequences and lacked quality scores, the filtering could not match the filtering applied to full-length reads. Sequences were annotated with PyIR, a Python wrapper for IgBLAST v1.9, and V/J genes and CDR3 were assigned using IMGT germline references. Reads with weak V/J assignments (E-value above 1e-6), missing CDR3, stop codons, out-of-frame junctions, or ambiguous translated residues were removed. V3J clonotypes were defined as sequences sharing an identical inferred V gene, J gene, and CDR3 amino acid sequence. Percentage overlap between repertoires was calculated by dividing the number of shared unique clonotypes by the size of the smaller repertoire. Repertoire richness was assessed with RTK rarefaction, the Chao1 estimator, and Recon v2.1 estimates of unobserved clonotypes. OLGA was used to compute generation probabilities for all TCRbeta clonotypes that the gDNA method yielded from a handful of donors. TCRdb retrieved this table from immuneACCESS and kept in-frame rearrangements only. Not all clones are present; in checked studies, unresolved V genes account for under half, and no reason is known for the remainder. For V, J and clone size, that table is used; D and trimming come from the DNA. Present in this sample are about 2.4 million clones, 90% to 95% of which were seen just once. 0.36% of the sample lies in the top ten.

Healthy HIV-negative adults with no recently reported acute infections or vaccinations were included as donors. All donors were Caucasian adults living in Nashville, Tennessee, USA. CD4+ T cells were enriched by magnetic negative selection; naive cells were then positively selected on CD45RA, and the negative fraction formed the memory subset. Blood was obtained by leukapheresis, after which PBMCs were separated by Ficoll-Histopaque density gradient centrifugation and cryopreserved in liquid nitrogen vapor phase. Analytical flow cytometry was used to check the purity and quantity of every magnetically sorted T cell population. Genomic DNA was isolated from every sorted fraction and measured by UV absorbance on a Nanodrop 2000c.

The origin of this receptor is a young man in good health. Some clones in this sample may be carry-over from other donors' samples. Material for sequencing was naive CD4+ T cells from PBMCs. The sample's cell subset or site, from its label and the paper: CD45RA+ positively selected. The chain was built from TRBV18 and TRBJ1-1; the D gene is not confidently resolved. The CDR3 protein is CASSPNRVQRSNTEAFF. The nucleotide sequence reads as follows: TGTGCCAGCTCACCAAATCGCGTACAGAGGAGCAACACTGAAGCTTTCTTT.